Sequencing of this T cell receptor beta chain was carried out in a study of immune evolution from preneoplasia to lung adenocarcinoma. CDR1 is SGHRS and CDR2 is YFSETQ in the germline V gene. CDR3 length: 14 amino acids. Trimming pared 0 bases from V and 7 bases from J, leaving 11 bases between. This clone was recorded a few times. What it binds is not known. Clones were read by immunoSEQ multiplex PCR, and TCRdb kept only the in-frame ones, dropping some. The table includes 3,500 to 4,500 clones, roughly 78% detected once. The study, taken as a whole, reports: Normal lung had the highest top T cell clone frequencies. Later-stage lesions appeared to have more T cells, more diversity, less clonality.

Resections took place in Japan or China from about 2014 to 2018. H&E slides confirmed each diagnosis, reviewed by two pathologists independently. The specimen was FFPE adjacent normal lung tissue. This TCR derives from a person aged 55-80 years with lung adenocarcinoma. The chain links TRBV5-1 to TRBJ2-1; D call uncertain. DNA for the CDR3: TGCGCCAGCAGCTTGGATCGGCAGCTAAATGAGCAGTTCTTC. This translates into CASSLDRQLNEQFF.